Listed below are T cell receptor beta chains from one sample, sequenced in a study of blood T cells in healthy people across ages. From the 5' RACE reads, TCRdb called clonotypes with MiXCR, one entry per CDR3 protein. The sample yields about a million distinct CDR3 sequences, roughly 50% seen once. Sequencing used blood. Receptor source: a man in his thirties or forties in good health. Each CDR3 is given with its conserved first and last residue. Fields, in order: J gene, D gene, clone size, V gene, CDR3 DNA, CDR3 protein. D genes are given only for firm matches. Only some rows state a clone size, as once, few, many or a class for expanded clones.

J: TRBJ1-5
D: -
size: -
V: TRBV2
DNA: TGTGCCAGCTCAAACGGGCAGGGGCGAAATCAGCCCCAGCATTTT
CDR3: CASSNGQGRNQPQHF

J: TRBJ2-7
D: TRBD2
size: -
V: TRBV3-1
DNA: TGTGCCAGCAGCCAAGTCAGCGGGGGGAATTACGAGCAGTACTTC
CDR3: CASSQVSGGNYEQYF

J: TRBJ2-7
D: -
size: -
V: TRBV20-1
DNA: TGCAGTGCTAGGGGACCCGAGCAGTACTTC
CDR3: CSARGPEQYF

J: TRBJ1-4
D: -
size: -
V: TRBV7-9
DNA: TGTGCCAGCAGCTTCAGTACAGCAACTAATGAAAAACTGTTTTTT
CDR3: CASSFSTATNEKLFF

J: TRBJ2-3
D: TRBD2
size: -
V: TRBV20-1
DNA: TGCAGTGCTGAGACTAGCGGGGGCCCCGGAGATACGCAGTATTTT
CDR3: CSAETSGGPGDTQYF

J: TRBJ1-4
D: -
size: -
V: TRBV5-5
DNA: TGTGCCAGCAGCTTGCAGAGGGGCGCAACTAATGAAAAACTGTTTTTT
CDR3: CASSLQRGATNEKLFF

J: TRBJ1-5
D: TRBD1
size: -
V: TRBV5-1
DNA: TGCGCCAGCAGCGCTGGGACAGGGGTAGAGCAGCCCCAGCATTTT
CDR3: CASSAGTGVEQPQHF

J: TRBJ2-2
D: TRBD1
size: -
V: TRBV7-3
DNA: TGTGCCAGCAGCCAAACCGGGACAGGGTCGATGGAGCTGTTTTTT
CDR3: CASSQTGTGSMELFF

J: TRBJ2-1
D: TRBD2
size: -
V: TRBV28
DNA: TGTGCCAGCAGTGACCGGGAGGTCCAAAGAGTCTACAATGAGCAGTTCTTC
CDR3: CASSDREVQRVYNEQFF

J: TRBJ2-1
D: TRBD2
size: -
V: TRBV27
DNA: TGTGCCAGCACCCGTGGCGAGCGGGGGTTCAATGAGCAGTTCTTC
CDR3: CASTRGERGFNEQFF

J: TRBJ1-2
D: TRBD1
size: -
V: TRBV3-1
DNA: TGTGCCAGTAGATCAACACAGGGGAAGGATTACTATGGCTACACCTTC
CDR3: CASRSTQGKDYYGYTF

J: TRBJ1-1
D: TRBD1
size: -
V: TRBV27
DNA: TGTGCCAGCAGTTCCTCCAATCCGGGACAGGGAGAAGCTTTCTTT
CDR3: CASSSSNPGQGEAFF

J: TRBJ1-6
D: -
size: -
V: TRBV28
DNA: TGTGCCAGCAGTTCGGGTGAAGGGGCGGACAATTCACCCCTCCACTTT
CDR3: CASSSGEGADNSPLHF

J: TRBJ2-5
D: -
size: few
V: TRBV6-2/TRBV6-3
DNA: TGTGCCAGCAGCCAGGTCTACCAAGAGACCCAGTACTTC
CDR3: CASSQVYQETQYF

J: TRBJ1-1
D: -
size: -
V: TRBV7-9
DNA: TGTGCCAGCAGCTTAGTTCGCGGGCGAGGAGTTACGAACACTGAAGCTTTCTTT
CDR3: CASSLVRGRGVTNTEAFF

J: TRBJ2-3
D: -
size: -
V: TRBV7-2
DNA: TGTGTCAGCAGCTTATCCACAGATACGCAGTATTTT
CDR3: CVSSLSTDTQYF

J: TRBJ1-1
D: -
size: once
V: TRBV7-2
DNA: TGTGCCAGCAGACCCCTGTCAGGGGCGAACACTGAAGCTTTCTTT
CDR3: CASRPLSGANTEAFF

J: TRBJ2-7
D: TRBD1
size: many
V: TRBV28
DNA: TGTGCCAGCCGCCTCCGGACAGGGGGAACCTACGAGCAGTACTTC
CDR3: CASRLRTGGTYEQYF

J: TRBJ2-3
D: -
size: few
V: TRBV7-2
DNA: TGTGCCAGCAGGCCCGGGGCTAACACAGATACGCAGTATTTT
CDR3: CASRPGANTDTQYF

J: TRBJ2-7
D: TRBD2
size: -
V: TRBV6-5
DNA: TGTGCCAGCAGTTACTCCCCGGGAGGGAATTACGAGCAGTACTTT
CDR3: CASSYSPGGNYEQYF

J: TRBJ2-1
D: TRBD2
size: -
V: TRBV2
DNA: TGTGCCAGCAGTGCCTCCCTGGCGGGAGGGCACAATGAGCAGTTCTTC
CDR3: CASSASLAGGHNEQFF

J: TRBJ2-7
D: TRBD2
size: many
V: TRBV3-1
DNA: TGTGCCAGCAGCCCCCATCTAGCGGGGACTTCCGAGCAGTACTTC
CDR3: CASSPHLAGTSEQYF

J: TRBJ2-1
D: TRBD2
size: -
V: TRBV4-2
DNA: TGTGCCAGCAGCCAAGAAGGGGGACTAGCGGGTCCTATTTACAATGAGCAGTTCTTC
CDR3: CASSQEGGLAGPIYNEQFF

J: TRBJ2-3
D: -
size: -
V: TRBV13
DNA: TGTGCCAGCAGCTTAGCCCGGATGGATACGCAGTATTTT
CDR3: CASSLARMDTQYF

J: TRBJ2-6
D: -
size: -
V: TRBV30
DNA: TGTGCCTGGAGCGGTTCTGGGGCCAACGTCCTGACTTTC
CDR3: CAWSGSGANVLTF

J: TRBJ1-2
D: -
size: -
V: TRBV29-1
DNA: TGCAGCGTTGAGCCCGAAGGTAGGCGCTATGGCTACACCTTC
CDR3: CSVEPEGRRYGYTF

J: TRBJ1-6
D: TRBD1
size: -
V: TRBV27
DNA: TGTGCCAGCAGTATGGGGACAGCCGTCGGGTCACCCCTCCACTTT
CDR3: CASSMGTAVGSPLHF

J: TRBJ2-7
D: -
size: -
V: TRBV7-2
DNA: TGTGCCAGCAGCTTAATGAGGGTGAGGTCCTACGAGCAGTACTTC
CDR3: CASSLMRVRSYEQYF

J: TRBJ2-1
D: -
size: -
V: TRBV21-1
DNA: TGTGCCAGCAGCAGAGCGGGGGGGCCTAAAGACCATGAGCAGTTCTTC
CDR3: CASSRAGGPKDHEQFF

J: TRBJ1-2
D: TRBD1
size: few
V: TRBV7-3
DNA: TGTGCCAGCAGCTTAGGAGGGGGCGCAAATGGCTACACCTTC
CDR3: CASSLGGGANGYTF

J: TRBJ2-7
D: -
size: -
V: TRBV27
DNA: TGTGCCAGCTCGGCGCGCAGGGAAGACTACGAGCAGTACTTC
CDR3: CASSARREDYEQYF

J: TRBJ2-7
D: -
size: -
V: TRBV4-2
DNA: TGTGCCAGCAGCCAAGAGGGGCTGTACGAGCAGTACTTC
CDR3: CASSQEGLYEQYF

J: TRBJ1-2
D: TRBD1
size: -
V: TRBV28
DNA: TGTGCCAGCACCAAGACAGGGACAGGCGGAACTGGCTACACCTTC
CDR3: CASTKTGTGGTGYTF

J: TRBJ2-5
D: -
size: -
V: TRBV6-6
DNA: TGTGCCAGCATTAAGGGGAACCAAGAGACCCAGTACTTC
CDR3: CASIKGNQETQYF

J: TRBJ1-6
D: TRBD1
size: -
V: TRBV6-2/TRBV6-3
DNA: TGTGCCAGCTTGGACAGGCTTAATTCACCCCTCCACTTT
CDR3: CASLDRLNSPLHF

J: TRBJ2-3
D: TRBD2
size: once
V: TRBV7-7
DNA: TGTGCTAGCAGCTTAGCGTACCAGCGGGGGGAAGTTTTCACAGATACGCAGTATTTT
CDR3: CASSLAYQRGEVFTDTQYF

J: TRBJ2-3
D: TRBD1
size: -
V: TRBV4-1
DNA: TGCGCCAGCAGCCCGAGGGGACAGGGCATCTCAGATACGCAGTATTTT
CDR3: CASSPRGQGISDTQYF

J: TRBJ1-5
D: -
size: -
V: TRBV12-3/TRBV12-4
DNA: TGTGCCAGCAGTTTTAGGGGAACCGTTAATCAGCCCCAGCATTTT
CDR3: CASSFRGTVNQPQHF

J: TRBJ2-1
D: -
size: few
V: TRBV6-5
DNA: TGTGCCAGCAGATGGGACACCCTAGGGGATGAGCAGTTCTTC
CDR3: CASRWDTLGDEQFF

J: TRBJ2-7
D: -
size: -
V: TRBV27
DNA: TGTGCCAGCAGTGAGACAGGATCCCCCATCGAGCAGTACTTC
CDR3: CASSETGSPIEQYF

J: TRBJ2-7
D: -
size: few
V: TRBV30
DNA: TGTGCCTGGAGACACGGGGGTAACGAGCAGTACTTC
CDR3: CAWRHGGNEQYF

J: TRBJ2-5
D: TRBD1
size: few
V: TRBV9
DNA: TGTGCCACCATACAGGGGGTTGGAGAGACCCAGTACTTC
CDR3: CATIQGVGETQYF

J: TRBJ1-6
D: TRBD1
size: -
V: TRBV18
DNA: TGTGCCAGCTCATCAACCCAGGGGGCAGGTAATTCACCCCTCCACTTT
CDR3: CASSSTQGAGNSPLHF

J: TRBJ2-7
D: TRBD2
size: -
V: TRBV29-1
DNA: TGCAGCCAGGCGGCGGGAGGCCACGACACCCAGTACTTC
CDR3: CSQAAGGHDTQYF

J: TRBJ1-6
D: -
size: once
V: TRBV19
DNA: TGTGCCAGCCGTAGGGGATTTCTTTCACCCCTCCACTTT
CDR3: CASRRGFLSPLHF

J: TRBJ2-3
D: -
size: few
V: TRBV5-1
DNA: TGCGCCAGCAGCTTAGGGGAACACAGCACAGATACGCAGTATTTT
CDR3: CASSLGEHSTDTQYF

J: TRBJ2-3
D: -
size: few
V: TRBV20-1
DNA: TGCAGTGCCGCCGCAGAGTTTATCACAGATACGCAGTATTTT
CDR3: CSAAAEFITDTQYF

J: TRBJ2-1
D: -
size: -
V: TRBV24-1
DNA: TGTGCCACCAGTGATCGGGACGGAAGCTCCTACAATGAGCAGTTCTTC
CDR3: CATSDRDGSSYNEQFF

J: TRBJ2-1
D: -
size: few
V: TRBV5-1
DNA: TGCGCCACGACTAAAATCGGGACCGGCGGTGAGCAGTTCTTC
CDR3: CATTKIGTGGEQFF

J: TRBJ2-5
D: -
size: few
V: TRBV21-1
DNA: TGTGCCAGCAGCACACCTAGGATGGACAGGGTCCAAGAGACCCAGTACTTC
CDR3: CASSTPRMDRVQETQYF

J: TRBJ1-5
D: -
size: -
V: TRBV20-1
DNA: TGCAGTGCTACCATGACTTCGGGTGGCAATCAGCCCCAGCATTTT
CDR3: CSATMTSGGNQPQHF

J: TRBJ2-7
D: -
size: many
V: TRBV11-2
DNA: TGTGCCAGCGGGGAAACACCCGCACCCTACGAGCAGTACTTC
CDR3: CASGETPAPYEQYF

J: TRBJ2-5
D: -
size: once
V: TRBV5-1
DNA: TGCGCCAGCAGCTTGTCTAGCGAGGCAAAGACCCAGTACTTC
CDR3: CASSLSSEAKTQYF

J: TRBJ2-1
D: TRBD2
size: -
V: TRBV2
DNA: TGTGCCAGCACGGAGACTAGCGGGGGAAATGAGCAGTTCTTC
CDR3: CASTETSGGNEQFF

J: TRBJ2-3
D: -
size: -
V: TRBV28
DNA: TGTGCCAGCAGTGGACCAAGTACTCTCACAGATACGCAGTATTTT
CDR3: CASSGPSTLTDTQYF

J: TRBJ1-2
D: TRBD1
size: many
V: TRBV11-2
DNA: TGTGCCAGCAGTCGGCCGGGACAGGGATATGGCTACACCTTC
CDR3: CASSRPGQGYGYTF

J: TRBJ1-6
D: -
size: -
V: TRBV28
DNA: TGTGCCAGCAGTTTAATAGGTCTGGATTCACCCCTCCACTTT
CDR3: CASSLIGLDSPLHF

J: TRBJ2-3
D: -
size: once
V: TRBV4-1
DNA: TGCGCCAGCAGATACGGGGAGGCAGATACGCAGTATTTT
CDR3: CASRYGEADTQYF

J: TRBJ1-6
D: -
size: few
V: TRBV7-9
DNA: TGTGCCAGCAGCTTAGCGGGACAAGGATCCGCACCCCTCCACTTT
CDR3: CASSLAGQGSAPLHF